This TCR beta chain was captured in a study of cytomegalovirus exposure and HLA in healthy donors. Trimming removed 3 bases from V and 6 bases from J, with 17 bases in between. The CDR3 consists of 15 residues. The germline V gene encodes CDR1 SEHNR and CDR2 FQNEAQ (reference sequence). Notes on this clone: Its matching antigen is unknown.

PCR amplification relied on 60 Vbeta primers (plus 13 Jbeta primers). TCRdb keeps only in-frame clones here, not all; method: immunoSEQ multiplex PCR. The sample shows more than 80,000 clones, roughly four fifths of them seen only once. The study's findings and limits: It was likely that a cluster of highly shared sequence variants was a sequencing artifact. A list of around 160 TCR beta chains associated with cytomegalovirus was given. Because they were indistinguishable, some V segments, including TRBV6-2 and TRBV6-3, were excluded.

Healthy individuals who donated bone marrow served as the donors. The clonotype was recovered from a man in his forties or fifties in good health and CMV-seronegative. The V call is TRBV7-9, the J call TRBJ2-5, with D perhaps matching TRBD2 (6 bases). The sequencing sample was made of PBMCs. The CDR3 region has the DNA TGTGCCAGCAGCTTGGGCCCACTAGCATTCCAGACCCAGTACTTC. Translated, it gives CASSLGPLAFQTQYF.